These 21 T cell receptor beta chains were sequenced from one sample in a study of cytotoxic CD8 clonotypes in ibrutinib-treated CLL. Measured with immunoSEQ multiplex PCR; TCRdb has only the in-frame clones, and not every one. The sample includes approximately 45,000 clones, under 75% of them seen just once. Sample: PBMCs, taken after 12 months of ibrutinib treatment. The receptors were gathered from a human donor with chronic lymphocytic leukemia.

V is TRBV11-2 and J is TRBJ1-1, with 7 bases fitting TRBD1. The J segment lost 7 bases and the V segment lost 5 bases, leaving 4 bases of the junction unmatched. The germline V gene has CDR1 SGHAT and CDR2 FQNNGV. The CDR3 is made up of 12 amino acids. The CDR3 region has the DNA TGTGCCAGCAGCCTGACAGGGTTTGAAGCTTTCTTT. Translation: CASSLTGFEAFF.

The chain joins TRBV21-1 to TRBJ1-1; the table's D call of TRBD1 was not tested on the DNA. TRBV21-1 is termed a pseudogene. The CDR3 has 17 residues. CDR3 in amino acids: CASSNGQGQSGNTEAFF. CDR3 nucleotides: TGTGCCAGCAGCAACGGACAGGGGCAATCGGGGAACACTGAAGCTTTCTTT.

The gene calls are TRBV18 and TRBJ2-7, with D maybe TRBD1 (6 bases). Trimming removed 0 bases from V and 5 bases from J, with 14 bases in between. Germline loops: CDR1 KGHSH, CDR2 LQKENI. The CDR3 has 15 residues. The CDR3: CASSPPGRGSNEQYF. The CDR3 DNA reads as TGTGCCAGCTCACCACCGGGCAGGGGCTCAAACGAGCAGTACTTC.

The V and J genes are TRBV5-6 and TRBJ2-2; no clear D gene. The germline V gene encodes CDR1 SGHDT and CDR2 YYEEEE. V gave up 0 bases and J gave up 4 bases, with 10 bases separating them. This CDR3 has 15 amino acids. CDR3 coding DNA: TGTGCCAGCAGCTTGGATGGGCCAGTCACCGGGGAGCTGTTTTTT. Translated, it gives CASSLDGPVTGELFF.

This clone was detected a few times. The genes are TRBV7-3 and TRBJ1-6; D is undetermined. Trimming stripped 0 bases from V and 7 bases from J, with 4 bases between. The CDR3 contains 13 residues. Germline V CDR1 and CDR2: SGHTA, FQGTGA. CDR3 nucleotides: TGTGCCAGCAGCTTAACTGAGAATTCACCCCTCCACTTT. Encoded protein: CASSLTENSPLHF.

This clone was recorded a few times. V and J are TRBV10-3 and TRBJ1-1; D gene ambiguous. The V end lost 4 bases, the J end lost 7 bases, and 13 bases lay between the germline ends. This CDR3 contains 13 residues. CDR1 is ENHRY and CDR2 is SYGVKD in the germline V gene. CDR3 sequence: CAISVRVGGEAFF. The CDR3, as DNA: TGTGCCATCAGTGTCCGGGTCGGCGGTGAAGCTTTCTTT.

The gene calls are TRBV19 and TRBJ2-5, with a possible D match to TRBD1 (5 bases). Germline values: CDR1 LNHDA, CDR2 SQIVND (reference sequence). V dropped 10 bases and J dropped 3 bases, with 9 bases sitting between them. The length of the CDR3 is 11 residues. The CDR3 nucleotides read TGTGCCACCCTCAGGGAAGAGACCCAGTACTTC. It encodes CATLREETQYF.

The rearrangement links TRBV19 to TRBJ1-5; 7 nucleotides align to TRBD1. Germline trimming cut 9 bases from V and 3 bases from J; bases unmatched to any gene: 5. Germline CDR1 reads LNHDA; CDR2 reads SQIVND (reference sequence). This CDR3 comprises 13 residues. The CDR3 region is CASSGQVNQPQHF. The DNA of the CDR3 is TGTGCCAGCAGCGGACAGGTCAATCAGCCCCAGCATTTT.

This chain links TRBV6-6 with TRBJ1-2; no firm D call. CDR1 and CDR2 from the germline V gene are MNHNY and SVGAGI (reference sequence). The CDR3 is made up of 14 amino acids. Trimming cost V 6 bases and J 4 bases, with 15 bases left between them. The CDR3 DNA reads as TGTGCCAGCAGCCGTGACGGATACAGCTATGGCTACACCTTC. This gives the protein CASSRDGYSYGYTF.

This sequence joins TRBV11-1 and TRBJ2-7; 8 bases are shared with TRBD2. CDR3 length: 16 amino acids. The germline V gene encodes CDR1 SGHAT and CDR2 FQDESV (reference sequence). V dropped 5 bases and J dropped 0; count of bases not matched to a gene: 9. CDR3 amino acids: CASSPQGAGASYEQYF. The CDR3 region has the DNA TGTGCCAGCAGCCCCCAGGGAGCGGGGGCCTCCTACGAGCAGTACTTC.

V gene TRBV7-2 combines with J gene TRBJ2-7; possibly TRBD1 for D (5 bases). Trimming removed 5 bases from V and 3 bases from J, with 20 bases in between. The CDR3 spans 16 residues. Germline CDR1 reads SGHTA; CDR2 reads FQGNSA. The CDR3 nucleotides are TGTGCCAGCAGCCAGGTGGGCCAGGGCCATCGCTACGAGCAGTACTTC. Translation: CASSQVGQGHRYEQYF.

This sequence joins TRBV6-5 and TRBJ2-5, with D perhaps given as TRBD1 or TRBD2 (6 bases each). V gave up 5 bases and J gave up 7 bases, with 17 bases separating them. Germline V CDR1 and CDR2: MNHEY, SVGAGI. The CDR3 runs 14 residues. CDR3 amino acids: CASSRGPQSGTQYF. As DNA, the CDR3 is TGTGCCAGCAGTCGGGGGCCCCAATCGGGGACCCAGTACTTC.

The chain carries TRBV19 and TRBJ2-3, with 9 positions matching TRBD1. With 2 bases clipped from V and 4 bases from J, the junction kept 4 bases outside the gene matches. Germline V gives CDR1 LNHDA, CDR2 SQIVND (reference sequence). The CDR3 has 15 residues. The CDR3 loop is CASSIRQGDSDTQYF. DNA for the CDR3: TGTGCCAGTAGTATAAGACAGGGGGATTCAGATACGCAGTATTTT.

This chain uses TRBV7-2 with TRBJ1-2, with D hard to call. Deletions cut 1 base from V and 4 bases from J, with 10 bases between. CDR1 is SGHTA, CDR2 FQGNSA, per germline. The CDR3 runs to 14 residues. CDR3 loop: CASSLEPGSYGYTF. The DNA for the CDR3 is TGTGCCAGCAGCTTAGAGCCAGGAAGCTATGGCTACACCTTC. Complete variable domain (other parts from reference TRBV7-2 and TRBJ1-2): GAGVSQSPSNKVTEKGKDVELRCDPISGHTALYWYRQSLGQGLEFLIYFQGNSAPDKSGLPSDRFSAERTGGSVSTLTIQRTQQEDSAVYLCASSLEPGSYGYTFGSGTRLTVV.

As regards this clone: Germline and junction disagree at one end, which may indicate a read error. The V call is TRBV30, the J call TRBJ1-3; 10 bases are shared with TRBD1. Germline-derived CDR1 and CDR2 are GTSNPN and SVGIG (reference sequence). This CDR3 is built from 21 residues. CDR3 in amino acids: CAWSYMRQGASRPGAGNTIYF. The CDR3 DNA reads as TGTGCCTGGAGTTACATGAGACAGGGGGCTTCCCGACCCGGCGCTGGTAACACCATATATTTT.

Concerning this clone itself: Given the absence of the conserved phenylalanine or tryptophan at the CDR3 end, a read error is likely. Because the CDR3's place on the DNA is in doubt, the DNA is left out and the CDR3 is given as listed by TCRdb. The rearrangement joins TRBV2 to TRBJ1-1; no check of the table's D call, TRBD1, against the DNA was made. The CDR3 contains 11 residues when both ends are counted. CDR1 and CDR2 (germline): SNHLY, FYNNEI. CDR3 loop: CASSEWTPSDL.

The gene calls are TRBV19 and TRBJ2-1; D might be TRBD2 (7 bases). The V end was cut by 4 bases, the J end by 2 bases, with 15 bases between. Germline values: CDR1 LNHDA, CDR2 SQIVND (reference sequence). This CDR3 spans 16 amino acids. In nucleotides, the CDR3 is TGTGCCAGTAGTACCCTGGGGGGGGCTGCCTACAATGAGCAGTTCTTC. Protein sequence: CASSTLGGAAYNEQFF.

The rearrangement links TRBV18 to TRBJ2-1; 7 bases match TRBD1. The V gene's germline CDR1 is KGHSH and CDR2 LQKENI. This CDR3 spans 21 amino acids. J was trimmed by 1 base and V by 2 bases; bases with no gene match: 20. This CDR3 reads CASSPLVLVGDSLGSYNEQFF. DNA for the CDR3: TGTGCCAGCTCACCATTAGTCCTTGTAGGGGACAGCCTCGGATCCTACAATGAGCAGTTCTTC.

V and J are TRBV19 and TRBJ2-7; 9 nucleotides agree with TRBD1. The CDR3 covers 14 residues. Per germline, CDR1 LNHDA and CDR2 SQIVND (reference sequence). The V segment lost 3 bases and the J segment 3 bases; nucleotides outside the gene matches: 3. This CDR3 reads CASSIGTGFYEQYF. The CDR3 nucleotides are TGTGCCAGTAGTATTGGGACAGGGTTCTACGAGCAGTACTTC.

The rearrangement links TRBV7-3 to TRBJ2-5; no definite D call. Trimming cost V 3 bases and J 5 bases, with 10 bases left between them. The germline gives CDR1 SGHTA, CDR2 FQGTGA. CDR3 size: 13 residues. The CDR3 is CASSFSYRETQYF. Written as DNA, the CDR3 is TGTGCCAGCAGCTTCTCTTACCGGGAGACCCAGTACTTC.

This clone was counted a few times. The chain joins TRBV7-9 to TRBJ1-3; a possible D gene is TRBD1 (5 bases). CDR1 and CDR2 from the germline V gene are SEHNR and FQNEAQ (reference sequence). CDR3 size: 13 residues. V dropped 8 bases and J dropped 2 bases, with 10 bases sitting between them. CDR3 sequence (DNA): TGTGCCAGCTTTGGGGGGGCTGGAAACACCATATATTTT. This encodes CASFGGAGNTIYF.